The 8 T cell receptor beta chains in this list originate from one sample, sequenced in a study of blood T cell repertoires in COVID-19 (dated by TCRdb to 2020 to 2021). Library preparation employed the immunoSEQ multiplex PCR assay. Here the immuneACCESS table is served through TCRdb, limited to in-frame sequences with V and J called. Missing clones are a known gap in these copies; in checked studies unresolved V genes cover under half, and the rest lacks a known reason. The sample table shows about 240,000 clones, and roughly 80% are seen once. The ten largest account for around 6.5% of the sample. Sequenced input: peripheral blood. The receptors were sampled from a woman between 55 and 75 years old with active or convalescent COVID-19.

This chain connects TRBV19 to TRBJ2-4; TRBD2 might be the D (5 bases). Germline V gene sequence: CDR1 LNHDA, CDR2 SQIVND (reference sequence). Trimming left V 3 bases short and J 6 bases short, with 12 bases between. CDR3 length equals 14 residues. CDR3 nucleotide sequence: TGTGCCAGTAGTATTAGCGCGGGCCCAAACATTCAGTACTTC. Amino acids: CASSISAGPNIQYF.

A single count supports this clone. The J gene is TRBJ2-1, the V gene TRBV19, with 9 bases that match TRBD2. This CDR3 region has 15 residues. After removal of 5 bases from V and 5 bases from J, the junction contained 7 bases not matched to a gene. CDR1 is LNHDA and CDR2 is SQIVND in the germline V gene (reference sequence). CDR3 loop: CASSDRLAGNNEQFF. DNA of the CDR3: TGTGCCAGTAGTGATAGGCTAGCGGGAAACAATGAGCAGTTCTTC.

This clone was seen once. The chain is built from TRBV5-5 and TRBJ1-4; possibly TRBD1 for D (6 bases). CDR3 length: 15 amino acids. Looked up from germline, CDR1 is SGHKS and CDR2 is YYEKEE (reference sequence). V shed 3 bases and J shed 6 bases, with 15 bases lying between them. Here the CDR3 DNA reads TGTGCCAGCAGCTACTCAGGGGTGGGTGATGAAAAACTGTTTTTT. Translating it yields CASSYSGVGDEKLFF.

The chain employs TRBV6-5 and TRBJ1-2; possibly TRBD1 for D (5 bases). The V end lost 4 bases, the J end lost 8 bases, and 14 bases lay between the germline ends. Germline V CDR1 and CDR2: MNHEY, SVGAGI. This CDR3 is 13 amino acids long. Written as DNA, the CDR3 is TGTGCCAGCAGTTCCGGACATCAACGAGGCTACACCTTC. Translated: CASSSGHQRGYTF.

Concerning this clone itself: The sample has other DNA sequences that encode this CDR3 too. The chain carries TRBV3-1 (or the pseudogene TRBV3-2) and TRBJ2-3; 11 positions match TRBD2. This CDR3 region has 13 residues. The ends lost 7 bases at V and 3 bases at J; junction bases unmatched: 0. Germline V gives CDR1 LGHDT, CDR2 YNNKEL (reference sequence). CDR3 region: CASTSGGTDTQYF. The CDR3 nucleotides read TGTGCCAGCACTAGCGGGGGGACAGATACGCAGTATTTT.

The chain is built from TRBV25-1 and TRBJ2-3; possibly TRBD1 for D (6 bases). V shed 2 bases and J shed 1 base, with 16 bases lying between them. The CDR3 has 17 amino acids. CDR1 is MGHDK and CDR2 is SYGVNS in the germline V gene. The CDR3 loop reads CASSEIATGRGTDTQYF. The DNA for the CDR3 is TGTGCCAGCAGTGAAATCGCTACAGGGAGAGGCACAGATACGCAGTATTTT.

The genes are TRBV29-1 and TRBJ1-4, with D uncertain. Trimming removed 7 bases at V and 3 bases at J, with 9 bases between. Germline V gene data show CDR1 as SQVTM and CDR2 as ANQGSEA. This CDR3 is 12 amino acids long. The chain's CDR3 is CSGRLPNEKLFF. The CDR3 DNA sequence: TGCAGCGGACGACTGCCTAATGAAAAACTGTTTTTT.

The CDR3: CATSAKDSYNSPLHF. CDR3 bases: TGTGCCACCTCGGCGAAGGACAGTTATAATTCACCCCTCCACTTT. The chain combines TRBV27 with TRBJ1-6, with D tentatively TRBD1 (6 bases). Trimming pared 10 bases from V and 4 bases from J, leaving 17 bases between. Germline CDR1 is MNHEY and CDR2 is SMNVEV (reference sequence). The CDR3 is 15 amino acids.